The 28 T cell receptor beta chains in this list originate from one sample, sequenced in a study of human T cells and chemical hapten exposure. Time point described: patch test 1, 2 weeks after DPC sensitization. Indicated treatment: therapeutic diphenylcyclopropenone sensitization with weekly scalp DPC. One entry per CDR3 protein, called by TCRdb with MiXCR from the RACE reads. Among more than 100,000 distinct CDR3 sequences, about 13% were seen once, and the ten largest hold 0.92%. Here the sequenced sample was whole blood, taken in connection with sensitization to the hapten diphenylcyclopropenone (DPC). The receptors stem from a man aged 18 to 35 with alopecia areata. Some clones in this sample may be carry-over from other donors' samples.

This clonotype was found a few times. The chain carries TRBV19 and TRBJ1-2; 9 bases align to TRBD1. V lost 8 bases and J lost 7; bases outside the gene matches: 5. The CDR3 sequence is 12 residues long. Germline V CDR1 and CDR2: LNHDA, SQIVND (reference sequence). CDR3 in amino acids: CASGTGGFGYTF. The CDR3 DNA reads as TGTGCCAGTGGTACAGGGGGCTTTGGCTACACCTTC.

This clonotype was recorded at least ten times. The chain employs TRBV20-1 and TRBJ2-1; 11 bases agree with TRBD2. Germline CDR1 reads DFQATT; CDR2 reads SNEGSKA (reference sequence). This CDR3 is built from 15 residues. Trimming took 5 bases from V and 2 from J; bases not matched to a gene: 5. The CDR3 spells CSAHTTSGAYNEQFF. The CDR3, as DNA: TGCAGTGCTCATACGACTAGCGGGGCCTACAATGAGCAGTTCTTC.

Only a few counts were recorded for this clonotype. The V and J genes are TRBV29-1 and TRBJ2-3; 8 positions agree with TRBD1. V was pared by 2 bases and J by 5 bases, with 3 bases of the junction left unmatched. The germline gives CDR1 SQVTM, CDR2 ANQGSEA. This CDR3 has 13 amino acids. CDR3 loop: CSVEWTGRDTQYF. The CDR3 DNA is TGCAGCGTTGAATGGACAGGGCGAGATACGCAGTATTTT.

This clonotype was seen a few times. The chain links TRBV28 to TRBJ2-7; D possibly uses TRBD1 or TRBD2 (5 bases each). In germline, CDR1 is MDHEN, CDR2 SYDVKM. V was pared by 8 bases and J by 12 bases, with 20 bases between. This CDR3 spans 12 amino acids. CDR3 nucleotide sequence: TGTGCCAGCGGCCAAGAGGGACCTATGCGGTACTTC. Its protein is CASGQEGPMRYF. Variable domain in full (rest from reference TRBV28 and TRBJ2-7): DVKVTQSSRYLVKRTGEKVFLECVQDMDHENMFWYRQDPGLGLRLIYFSYDVKMKEKGDIPEGYSVSREKKERFSLILESASTNQTSMYLCASGQEGPMRYFGPGTRLTVT.

There are a few counts of this clonotype. The chain recombines TRBV5-1 with TRBJ2-2, with TRBD1 matching over 9 bases. V lost 4 bases and J lost 5; bases outside the gene matches: 9. The V gene's germline CDR1 is SGHRS and CDR2 YFSETQ. The CDR3 extends over 16 amino acids. The CDR3, as DNA: TGCGCCAGCAGCGCCGGACAGGGGATCGGGACCGGGGAGCTGTTTTTT. Its translation: CASSAGQGIGTGELFF.

The chain links TRBV19 to TRBJ1-1; a possible D gene is TRBD1 (5 bases). Germline values: CDR1 LNHDA, CDR2 SQIVND (reference sequence). The CDR3 loop spans 13 amino acids. Trimming left V 6 bases short and J 4 bases short, with 12 bases between. The chain's CDR3 is CASRGTAATEAFF. DNA of the CDR3: TGTGCCAGTAGAGGGACTGCCGCCACTGAAGCTTTCTTT. Full variable domain (remainder filled in from reference TRBV19 and TRBJ1-1): DGGITQSPKYLFRKEGQNVTLSCEQNLNHDAMYWYRQDPGQGLRLIYYSQIVNDFQKGDIAEGYSVSREKKESFPLTVTSAQKNPTAFYLCASRGTAATEAFFGQGTRLTVV.

Only a few counts were recorded for this clonotype. CDR3 loop: CASGLLWTVKNQPQHF. In nucleotides, the CDR3 is TGTGCTAGTGGTTTACTTTGGACAGTAAAAAATCAGCCCCAGCATTTT. This chain joins TRBV12-5 and TRBJ1-5, with a tentative D call TRBD1 (6 bases). Trimming left V 3 bases short and J 4 bases short, with 16 bases between. The CDR3 covers 16 residues. Germline-derived CDR1 and CDR2 are LGHNT and FRNRAP.

This sequence joins TRBV14 and TRBJ2-5; D unclear. Germline V gene lookup returns CDR1 SGHDN and CDR2 FVKESK. Trimming took off 1 base at V and 1 base at J, with 13 bases between the two ends. This CDR3 spans 16 amino acids. The CDR3 region is CASSQGLWGGQETQYF. Written as DNA, the CDR3 is TGTGCCAGCAGCCAAGGTCTGTGGGGTGGCCAAGAGACCCAGTACTTC.

This clonotype was observed many times. This chain uses TRBV7-3 with TRBJ2-2; the match to TRBD2 covers 9 bases. The CDR3 is made up of 17 amino acids. V lost 5 bases and J lost 4; bases outside the gene matches: 11. The germline CDR1 and CDR2 sequences are SGHTA and FQGTGA. CDR3 protein: CASSLQRPGLATGELFF. CDR3 in DNA: TGTGCCAGCAGCCTACAGAGGCCGGGACTAGCCACCGGGGAGCTGTTTTTT.

In this sample, this clonotype turned up many times. As DNA, the CDR3 is TGTGCCAGCAGCTTGGGAGGCGGCTCTGGAAACACCATATATTTT. This translates into CASSLGGGSGNTIYF. The chain employs TRBV5-6 and TRBJ1-3; D call uncertain. Germline assignment: CDR1 SGHDT and CDR2 YYEEEE. This CDR3 is built from 15 residues. The V end lost 0 bases, the J end lost 0 bases, and 7 bases lay between the germline ends.

This clonotype was counted a few times. The V gene is TRBV11-2, the J gene TRBJ2-7; D is ambiguous. This CDR3 comprises 16 residues. V lost 5 bases to trimming and J lost 5 bases, with 22 bases between them. CDR1 and CDR2 from the germline V gene are SGHAT and FQNNGV. CDR3 nucleotides: TGTGCCAGCAGCACACTTTTATCCGGGTCCGGCCACGAGCAGTACGTC. It codes for CASSTLLSGSGHEQYV.

The chain joins TRBV29-1 to TRBJ2-7, with D maybe TRBD1 (6 bases). Germline V gene data show CDR1 as SQVTM and CDR2 as ANQGSEA. The V gene lost 3 bases and the J gene lost 4 bases, with 10 bases spanning the gap. The CDR3 has 12 residues. The CDR3 reads CSVEDRTYEQYF. Written as DNA, the CDR3 is TGCAGCGTTGAGGACAGAACTTACGAGCAGTACTTC.

In its sample, this clonotype was seen a few times. This chain links TRBV4-3 with TRBJ1-2; tentative D call: TRBD1 (5 bases). Trimming cost V 0 bases and J 4 bases, with 21 bases left between them. CDR1 is LGHNA and CDR2 is YSLEER in the germline V gene. This CDR3 comprises 18 residues. The chain's CDR3 is CASSQDGSSGGQGYGYTF. The CDR3 DNA follows: TGCGCCAGCAGCCAAGATGGCTCCTCCGGGGGTCAGGGCTATGGCTACACCTTC.

In this sample, this clonotype turned up once. The CDR3 does not close with the conserved phenylalanine or tryptophan, likely indicating a read error. The V and J genes are TRBV7-2 and TRBJ2-5; 10 bases are a match to TRBD2. CDR3 length: 18 residues. Germline CDR1 reads SGHTA; CDR2 reads FQGNSA. Germline trimming cut 5 bases from V and 0 bases from J; bases unmatched to any gene: 12. The CDR3 coding sequence is TGTGCCAGCAGCCTAGGGATAGCGGGGGGCAGGTACCAAGAGACCCAGTACTAC. Translation: CASSLGIAGGRYQETQYY.

V and J are TRBV20-1 and TRBJ2-7, with 8 bases fitting TRBD1. J gave up 2 bases and V 3 bases, and 6 bases lay outside the gene matches. This CDR3 contains 14 residues. The germline V gene has CDR1 DFQATT and CDR2 SNEGSKA (reference sequence). The DNA for the CDR3 is TGCAGTGCTAGCCGGGACAGGCGGACCTACGAGCAGTACTTC. Encoded protein: CSASRDRRTYEQYF.

The CDR3 sequence: CSVSYPTGELFF. CDR3 coding DNA: TGCAGCGTCTCATATCCCACCGGGGAGCTGTTTTTT. The V gene is TRBV29-1, the J gene TRBJ2-2; no firm D call. With 6 bases removed from V and 4 bases from J, the gap between germline ends came to 9 bases. Looked up from germline, CDR1 is SQVTM and CDR2 is ANQGSEA. CDR3 length equals 12 residues.

The chain has TRBV5-5 and TRBJ1-5; TRBD1 agrees at 8 bases. CDR1 and CDR2 (germline): SGHKS, YYEKEE (reference sequence). This CDR3 contains 14 residues. Trimming took 4 bases from V and 2 from J; bases not matched to a gene: 2. DNA of the CDR3: TGTGCCAGCAGCCCAGGGGGCGGCAATCAGCCCCAGCATTTT. Protein: CASSPGGGNQPQHF.

The table lists this clonotype with a few counts. The chain joins TRBV6-5 to TRBJ2-3; D is unresolved. This CDR3 is built from 13 residues. V was cut by 6 bases and J by 4 bases, with 11 bases left in between. Germline CDR1 reads MNHEY; CDR2 reads SVGAGI. For the CDR3, the DNA is TGTGCCAGCAGCCGCTTAACAGCAGATACGCAGTATTTT. It is translated as CASSRLTADTQYF.

This clonotype was picked up many times. The chain couples TRBV5-4 to TRBJ1-5; tentative D call: TRBD1 (6 bases). Trimming pared 2 bases from V and 7 bases from J, leaving 16 bases between. Germline-derived CDR1 and CDR2 are SGHNT and YYREEE (reference sequence). The CDR3 has 15 amino acids. CDR3 amino acids: CASSFGLSGEQPQHF. The CDR3, as DNA: TGTGCCAGCAGCTTCGGATTGTCAGGGGAGCAGCCCCAGCATTTT.

The sample holds a few counts of this clonotype. The rearrangement uses TRBV7-2 and TRBJ2-3; D call uncertain. Per the germline V gene, CDR1 is SGHTA and CDR2 is FQGNSA. The CDR3 has 13 amino acids. V was trimmed by 0 bases and J by 6 bases, leaving 7 bases between them. The DNA for the CDR3 is TGTGCCAGCAGCTTAGCCCCGGCTGATACGCAGTATTTT. Translating gives CASSLAPADTQYF.

The V and J genes are TRBV10-3 and TRBJ1-4; D is possibly TRBD1 (5 bases). Germline V CDR1 and CDR2: ENHRY, SYGVKD. V lost 3 bases, J lost 5 bases, and 7 bases lay in between. The CDR3 totals 13 residues. The CDR3 protein is CAISDSGNEKLFF. The CDR3 DNA is TGTGCCATCAGTGATTCAGGGAATGAAAAACTGTTTTTT.

This chain joins TRBV7-6 and TRBJ2-1, with D perhaps TRBD1 (6 bases). Germline CDR1 reads SGHVS; CDR2 reads FNYEAQ. V shed 5 bases and J shed 3 bases, with 8 bases lying between them. This CDR3 spans 13 amino acids. CDR3 DNA: TGTGCCAGCAGCAAAGGGGGCTACAATGAGCAGTTCTTC. This translates into CASSKGGYNEQFF.

The J gene is TRBJ2-7, the V gene TRBV4-2, with a possible D match to TRBD1 (7 bases). V lost 0 bases to trimming and J lost 5 bases, with 14 bases between them. The CDR3 covers 15 residues. The germline CDR1 and CDR2 sequences are LGHNA and YNFKEQ. The CDR3 DNA reads as TGTGCCAGCAGCCAAGATAAGGGGGCTAGCGACGAGCAGTACTTC. Its protein product is CASSQDKGASDEQYF.

The V call is TRBV7-9, the J call TRBJ1-5; 11 bases are shared with TRBD1. V lost 5 bases, J lost 2 bases, and 8 bases stayed unmatched. Germline V gene data show CDR1 as SEHNR and CDR2 as FQNEAQ (reference sequence). The CDR3 is 17 amino acids. CDR3 DNA: TGTGCCAGCAGCGCCGGGACAGGGGGTGTTGGCAATCAGCCCCAGCATTTT. Translating gives CASSAGTGGVGNQPQHF.

This clonotype was found a few times. V usage is TRBV4-2 and J usage is TRBJ1-4; TRBD1 is a possible D gene (5 bases). CDR1 and CDR2 from the germline V gene are LGHNA and YNFKEQ. V was cut by 2 bases and J by 8 bases, with 15 bases left in between. This CDR3 is built from 15 residues. The CDR3 spells CASSQTRQIQEKLFF. The CDR3 region has the DNA TGTGCCAGCAGCCAAACCCGACAGATTCAAGAAAAACTGTTTTTT.

This clonotype was seen many times. V and J are TRBV20-1 and TRBJ2-7, with 7 bases lining up with TRBD2. V dropped 5 bases and J dropped 5; count of bases not matched to a gene: 12. Germline CDR1 reads DFQATT; CDR2 reads SNEGSKA (reference sequence). This CDR3 has 14 amino acids. CDR3 DNA: TGCAGTGCTGGCCCACCGGGCGGGGGTAACGAGCAGTACTTC. It translates to CSAGPPGGGNEQYF.

The chain links TRBV3-1 to TRBJ2-4, with TRBD2 matching 11 bases. This CDR3 comprises 14 residues. Germline V gene lookup returns CDR1 LGHDT and CDR2 YNNKEL (reference sequence). J was trimmed by 7 bases and V by 1 base; bases with no gene match: 0. The CDR3: CASSQGLAGNIQYF. The CDR3 DNA is TGTGCCAGCAGCCAAGGACTAGCGGGGAACATTCAGTACTTC.

The chain joins TRBV5-6 to TRBJ1-5; D is undetermined. Trimming stripped 1 base from V and 7 bases from J, with 9 bases between. Germline CDR1 and CDR2: SGHDT and YYEEEE. The CDR3 is 13 amino acids. CDR3 in amino acids: CASSLMVRQPQHF. CDR3 nucleotides: TGTGCCAGCAGCTTGATGGTTCGCCAGCCCCAGCATTTT. The entire variable domain, with the rest obtained from reference TRBV5-6 and TRBJ1-5, is as follows: DAGVTQSPTHLIKTRGQQVTLRCSPKSGHDTVSWYQQALGQGPQFIFQYYEEEERQRGNFPDRFSGHQFPNYSSELNVNALLLGDSALYLCASSLMVRQPQHFGDGTRLSIL.